This record concerns one TCR beta chain sequence. The record originates from a study of blood T cell repertoires in COVID-19. Source study methods: By means of reference gene primer amplification, nucleated cell counts were estimated. The table came from immunoSEQ multiplex PCR; TCRdb's copy has only in-frame clones and leaves some out. V, J and clone size were drawn from that table, and D and trimming were deduced from the DNA. This sample yields about 100,000 clones, of which about 83% are seen a single time; 9.9% belongs to the top ten. Trimming removed 2 bases from V and 2 bases from J; junction bases left unmatched: 1. This CDR3 region has 15 residues. Germline CDR1 reads MNHEY; CDR2 reads SVGEGT.

The TCR sequence derives from a man aged 35 to 55 with active or convalescent COVID-19. The J gene is TRBJ2-3, the V gene TRBV6-2 or TRBV6-3, with 10 bases that match TRBD2. The sample taken for sequencing was peripheral blood. CDR3 amino acids: CASSYTSGNTDTQYF. CDR3 coding DNA: TGTGCCAGCAGTTACACTAGCGGGAACACAGATACGCAGTATTTT.